Presented here are 12 T cell receptor beta chains from one specimen sequenced in a study of blood T cell repertoires in COVID-19 (dated by TCRdb to 2020 to 2022). The library was generated by the immunoSEQ multiplex PCR assay. Sourced from immuneACCESS, this table was stored by TCRdb with only in-frame sequences that have V and J called. A share of the clones is absent; for the studies checked, an unresolved V gene accounts for under half, and the remainder has no known explanation. The sample contains tens of thousands of clones, roughly 80% of them found a single time. Over 15% of the sample is in the top ten clones. The sequenced sample consisted of peripheral blood. These receptors were taken from a woman aged 60-75 years with acute or convalescent COVID-19.

V gene TRBV6-1 combines with J gene TRBJ1-1; D is uncertain. Deletions cut 2 bases from V and 0 bases from J, with 4 bases between. This CDR3 has 13 residues. Germline V gene data show CDR1 as MNHNS and CDR2 as SASEGT. The CDR3 DNA reads as TGTGCCAGCAGTGAACACATGAACACTGAAGCTTTCTTT. Amino acid sequence: CASSEHMNTEAFF.

The V gene is TRBV19, the J gene TRBJ1-1; no clear D gene. V lost 5 bases and J lost 1, with 11 bases in between. CDR3 length: 14 amino acids. Germline V gene sequence: CDR1 LNHDA, CDR2 SQIVND (reference sequence). CDR3 DNA: TGTGCCAGTAGTGTAGCACAGAGGAACACTGAAGCTTTCTTT. It is translated as CASSVAQRNTEAFF.

This sequence joins TRBV9 and TRBJ1-1; TRBD1 is a possible D gene (5 bases). CDR3 length: 15 residues. V was clipped by 3 bases and J by 1 base, with 13 bases between them. CDR1 is SGDLS and CDR2 is YYNGEE in the germline V gene. The CDR3 reads CASSGGLDRNTEAFF. DNA for the CDR3: TGTGCCAGCAGCGGGGGACTGGACCGGAACACTGAAGCTTTCTTT.

This sequence joins TRBV29-1 and TRBJ1-2, with D possibly matching TRBD1 (6 bases). The V end lost 0 bases, the J end lost 4 bases, and 15 bases lay between the germline ends. This CDR3 contains 15 residues. The germline CDR1 and CDR2 sequences are SQVTM and ANQGSEA. The CDR3 bases are TGCAGCGTTGAAGATTTTAGGGGGAAGTCCTATGGCTACACCTTC. Its protein product is CSVEDFRGKSYGYTF.

This clone appeared a few times. The chain couples TRBV27 to TRBJ2-1, with TRBD2 matching 13 bases. The V and J ends lost 5 bases and 4 bases, in that order; junction bases with no gene match: 5. In germline, CDR1 is MNHEY, CDR2 SMNVEV (reference sequence). This CDR3 is built from 16 residues. CDR3 sequence reads: CASSRTSGGAYNEQFF. The CDR3 nucleotides are TGTGCCAGCAGTCGGACTAGCGGGGGAGCATACAATGAGCAGTTCTTC.

The V call is TRBV2, the J call TRBJ1-1; D unclear. V gave up 10 bases and J gave up 0 bases, with 12 bases separating them. Germline loops: CDR1 SNHLY, CDR2 FYNNEI. The length of the CDR3 is 13 residues. This CDR3 is CATRRGMNTEAFF. DNA of the CDR3: TGTGCCACCAGGCGGGGAATGAACACTGAAGCTTTCTTT. Variable domain in full (rest from reference TRBV2 and TRBJ1-1): EPEVTQTPSHQVTQMGQEVILRCVPISNHLYFYWYRQILGQKVEFLVSFYNNEISEKSEIFDDQFSVERPDGSNFTLKIRSTKLEDSAMYFCATRRGMNTEAFFGQGTRLTVV.

This clone has only one observation. The chain joins TRBV20-1 to TRBJ1-6, with 9 bases identical to TRBD1. Germline V gene lookup returns CDR1 DFQATT and CDR2 SNEGSKA (reference sequence). J lost 7 bases, V lost 6 bases, and 10 bases had no gene match. The CDR3 runs 15 residues. DNA for the CDR3: TGCAGTGCGAGTCCCGGGACAGGGTTGAATTCACCCCTCCACTTT. Translating gives CSASPGTGLNSPLHF.

This chain joins TRBV24-1 and TRBJ2-3; D is unclear. The length of the CDR3 is 17 residues. V was trimmed by 3 bases and J by 2 bases, leaving 17 bases between them. The germline V gene has CDR1 KGHDR and CDR2 SFDVKD. The CDR3 here is CATSDPYGQLITDTQYF. The CDR3 nucleotides read TGTGCCACCAGTGATCCGTATGGTCAGTTGATCACAGATACGCAGTATTTT.

Points on this clone: Other DNA sequences in the same sample also yield this CDR3. This rearrangement joins TRBV27 to TRBJ1-1; D might be TRBD1 (5 bases). The CDR3 spans 13 residues. V lost 3 bases, J lost 5 bases, and 10 bases lay in between. Germline CDR1 MNHEY, CDR2 SMNVEV (reference sequence). The CDR3 nucleotides are TGTGCCAGCAGTTTTGACCGGGGGACTGAAGCTTTCTTT. This codes for CASSFDRGTEAFF.

J is TRBJ1-5 and V is TRBV10-1; 9 positions match TRBD1. Germline-derived CDR1 and CDR2 are WNHNN and SYGVQD (reference sequence). The CDR3 contains 18 residues. Germline trimming cut 9 bases from V and 1 base from J; bases unmatched to any gene: 16. The CDR3 protein is CASDRRDREVRSNQPQHF. The CDR3 nucleotides read TGCGCCAGTGATCGCCGGGACAGGGAGGTGAGAAGCAATCAGCCCCAGCATTTT.

In this sample, this clone turned up a few times. This rearrangement joins TRBV7-7 to TRBJ2-2; TRBD1 matches at 9 bases. V trimming: 7 bases; J trimming: 4 bases; junction bases outside the gene matches: 7. The CDR3 has 15 amino acids. Germline CDR1 is SSHAT and CDR2 is FNYEAQ (reference sequence). The CDR3 sequence: CASTPGQGSTGELFF. In DNA form, the CDR3 reads TGTGCCAGCACCCCGGGACAGGGTTCCACCGGGGAGCTGTTTTTT.

The chain couples TRBV30 to TRBJ1-2; TRBD1 aligns across 10 bases. CDR3 size: 14 residues. V gave up 3 bases and J gave up 8 bases; unmatched junction bases: 9. CDR1 is GTSNPN and CDR2 is SVGIG in the germline V gene (reference sequence). This CDR3 reads CAWSMIGTGEGYTF. Here the CDR3 DNA reads TGTGCCTGGAGCATGATAGGGACAGGGGAAGGCTACACCTTC. Combining the CDR3 with reference TRBV30 and TRBJ1-2 gives the whole variable domain SQTIHQWPATLVQPVGSPLSLECTVEGTSNPNLYWYRQAAGRGLQLLFYSVGIGQISSEVPQNLSASRPQDRQFILSSKKLLLSDSGFYLCAWSMIGTGEGYTFGSGTRLTVV.